The source of this TCR beta chain is a study of blood T cell repertoires in COVID-19. Study-wide background: The United States, Italy and Spain supplied acute and convalescent COVID-19 samples. T cells, B-cell-depleted T cells, or PBMCs supplied cDNA or gDNA.

V was clipped by 5 bases and J by 4 bases, with 11 bases between them. Germline V CDR1 and CDR2: SQVTM, ANQGSEA. The length of the CDR3 is 12 residues. Original data processing: Researchers report that nucleated cell counts were estimated from reference gene primer amplification. Here immunoSEQ multiplex PCR was the method, and the copy in TCRdb shows in-frame clones only, minus some. V and J calls and clone size are given by that table; D and trimming were obtained from the DNA. The repertoire holds roughly 670,000 clones, with over 80% as singletons. The chain couples TRBV29-1 to TRBJ1-1; D might be TRBD1 (5 bases). Sequencing was done on a sample of peripheral blood. This receptor was taken from a young woman with acute or convalescent COVID-19. CDR3 region: CSVRIQGTEAFF. The DNA of the CDR3 is TGCAGCGTTCGAATTCAGGGCACTGAAGCTTTCTTT.